Following are 14 T cell receptor beta chains from one sample sequenced in a study of early T cells in non-severe SARS-CoV-2 infection. TCRdb passed the 5' RACE reads through MiXCR, listing each CDR3 protein once. Of 57,000 or so distinct CDR3 sequences listed, more than 10% are singletons. The starting material was whole blood, obtained at baseline. These receptors were obtained from an adult who was a healthcare worker with PCR-confirmed SARS-CoV-2 infection or an uninfected control (not recorded which). The donor label of this sample is uncertain.

The genes are TRBV25-1 and TRBJ1-1, with D unresolved. Looked up from germline, CDR1 is MGHDK and CDR2 is SYGVNS. The CDR3 is made up of 13 amino acids. Trimming pared 5 bases from V and 4 bases from J, leaving 11 bases between. This chain's CDR3 is CASSLLGGTEAFF. As DNA, the CDR3 is TGTGCCAGCAGTCTCCTGGGTGGCACTGAAGCTTTCTTT.

The chain employs TRBV19 and TRBJ2-1; the D gene is possibly TRBD2 (5 bases). Trimming pared 3 bases from V and 5 bases from J, leaving 11 bases between. CDR1 and CDR2 (germline): LNHDA, SQIVND (reference sequence). CDR3 length: 14 residues. DNA of the CDR3: TGTGCCAGTAGTATCCGAGGGCCGAACAATGAGCAGTTCTTC. It translates to CASSIRGPNNEQFF.

This clonotype has a handful of counts. V gene TRBV3-1 combines with J gene TRBJ2-1; 9 nucleotides line up with TRBD2. The germline gives CDR1 LGHDT, CDR2 YNNKEL (reference sequence). The trim removed 0 bases at V and 7 bases at J, leaving 7 bases unmatched. The length of the CDR3 is 16 residues. The CDR3 loop reads CASSQEVLAGRNEQFF. In DNA form, the CDR3 reads TGTGCCAGCAGCCAAGAAGTTCTAGCGGGGAGAAATGAGCAGTTCTTC.

The V gene is TRBV12-3 or TRBV12-4, the J gene TRBJ1-6; D gene uncertain. Trimming took 6 bases from V and 10 from J, leaving 13 bases between them. The CDR3 loop spans 13 amino acids. The DNA for the CDR3 is TGTGCCAGCAGGGGGATGAGAAAATCACCCCTCCACTTT. Its translation is CASRGMRKSPLHF.

The CDR3 here is CSAYRQGSNQPQHF. DNA for the CDR3: TGCAGTGCTTACCGACAGGGAAGCAATCAGCCCCAGCATTTT. The J gene is TRBJ1-5, the V gene TRBV20-1, with 7 bases aligning to TRBD1. This CDR3 region has 14 residues. Germline V gene data show CDR1 as DFQATT and CDR2 as SNEGSKA (reference sequence). Unmatched junction bases numbered 5, after V lost 5 bases and J lost 1 base.

In this sample, this clonotype turned up many times. J is TRBJ2-3 and V is TRBV20-1, with 7 bases that match TRBD2. The CDR3 is made up of 14 amino acids. The trim removed 7 bases at V and 3 bases at J, leaving 10 bases unmatched. In germline, CDR1 is DFQATT, CDR2 SNEGSKA (reference sequence). Here the CDR3 reads CSVWGGDVTDTQYF. The CDR3 DNA reads TGCAGTGTTTGGGGGGGGGACGTAACAGATACGCAGTATTTT.

The rearrangement uses TRBV27 and TRBJ2-3, with D possibly matching TRBD2 (7 bases). The germline gives CDR1 MNHEY, CDR2 SMNVEV (reference sequence). Trimming removed 2 bases at V and 4 bases at J, with 13 bases between. The CDR3 spans 15 residues. In DNA, the CDR3 is TGTGCCAGCAGTTTAGGGGGGGCCGGCGCAGATACGCAGTATTTT. Protein sequence: CASSLGGAGADTQYF.

There are a few counts of this clonotype. The CDR3 bases are TGTGCCAGCAGTTACTCGCCAGCGTCCGGCGGGGAGCTGTTTTTT. Translating it yields CASSYSPASGGELFF. The chain joins TRBV6-6 to TRBJ2-2; no definite D call. The length of the CDR3 is 15 residues. Trimming took 0 bases from V and 7 from J, leaving 12 bases between them. From germline, CDR1 is MNHNY and CDR2 SVGAGI (reference sequence).

The rearrangement joins TRBV15 to TRBJ2-7, with D possibly TRBD1 on 5 matching bases. Germline V gene data show CDR1 as LNHNV and CDR2 as YYDKDF (reference sequence). This CDR3 is 17 amino acids long. The V end lost 1 base, the J end lost 0 bases, and 16 bases lay between the germline ends. CDR3 residues: CATSRVNQGTLSYEQYV. The CDR3 DNA is TGTGCCACCAGCAGAGTAAATCAGGGAACACTCTCCTACGAGCAGTACGTC.

This clonotype was detected many times. The chain joins TRBV7-7 to TRBJ2-3; 7 bases are shared with TRBD2. The germline gives CDR1 SSHAT, CDR2 FNYEAQ (reference sequence). This CDR3 is built from 14 residues. V shed 3 bases, J shed 5 bases, and the junction held 5 bases outside the gene matches. CDR3 sequence (DNA): TGTGCCAGCAGCTTGTCGAGCGGGGTAGATACGCAGTATTTT. Its translation is CASSLSSGVDTQYF.

This clonotype was counted a few times. The chain couples TRBV20-1 to TRBJ1-5; tentative D call: TRBD1 (5 bases). Germline V gene lookup returns CDR1 DFQATT and CDR2 SNEGSKA (reference sequence). The CDR3 is 14 amino acids. V lost 6 bases, J lost 0 bases, and 12 bases lay in between. The CDR3 loop is CSAAVGGSNQPQHF. DNA for the CDR3: TGCAGTGCAGCCGTCGGGGGTAGCAATCAGCCCCAGCATTTT.

This rearrangement joins TRBV10-3 to TRBJ2-1, with D uncertain. This CDR3 spans 13 amino acids. Germline V gene sequence: CDR1 ENHRY, CDR2 SYGVKD. Trimming took 4 bases from V and 3 from J, leaving 7 bases between them. CDR3 region: CAISGPGYNEQFF. The CDR3 nucleotides are TGTGCCATCAGTGGCCCTGGCTACAATGAGCAGTTCTTC.

A few counts support this clonotype. The chain carries TRBV7-3 and TRBJ2-3; D assignment may be TRBD1 or TRBD2 (5 bases each). Germline CDR1 and CDR2: SGHTA and FQGTGA. The CDR3 covers 13 residues. Trimming pared 5 bases from V and 7 bases from J, leaving 13 bases between. The CDR3 DNA is TGTGCCAGCAGCCGCGCTGGGGGAAATACGCAGTATTTT. Amino acids: CASSRAGGNTQYF.

This chain connects TRBV25-1 to TRBJ1-6; D gene unclear. Trimming stripped 5 bases from V and 7 bases from J, with 18 bases between. The germline V gene encodes CDR1 MGHDK and CDR2 SYGVNS. The CDR3 runs to 16 residues. This CDR3 is CASSSLAGLQNSPLHF. The CDR3 DNA is TGTGCCAGCAGTTCCCTCGCAGGTTTACAGAATTCACCCCTCCACTTT.